These 24 T cell receptor beta chains originate from one sample sequenced in a study of T-cell memory formation after mild COVID-19. TCRdb re-called the 5' RACE reads through MiXCR, storing one row per CDR3 protein. The repertoire has approximately 230,000 distinct CDR3 sequences, about 16% of them found once; the top ten carry approximately 3.5%. The sequencing input was PBMCs or a T cell subset sorted from them (not recorded which). These receptors were taken from a man aged 18 to 29 who had mild COVID-19 (a few samples of this study predate the infection). Cell type and time point are not known.

CDR3 region: CASSLGHRSNQPQHF. The DNA of the CDR3 is TGTGCCAGCAGCTTAGGCCATCGGTCCAATCAGCCCCAGCATTTT. This rearrangement joins TRBV7-2 to TRBJ1-5; D gene unclear. The V gene's germline CDR1 is SGHTA and CDR2 FQGNSA. Trimming removed 1 base from V and 3 bases from J, with 10 bases in between. The CDR3 contains 15 residues.

This clonotype has just a few counts. The V call is TRBV2, the J call TRBJ2-3, with D perhaps given as TRBD1 or TRBD2 (6 bases each). V dropped 7 bases and J dropped 1 base, with 9 bases sitting between them. The germline V gene encodes CDR1 SNHLY and CDR2 FYNNEI. This CDR3 comprises 13 residues. The CDR3 region is CASKGEGTDTQYF. CDR3 DNA: TGTGCCAGCAAGGGGGAGGGCACAGATACGCAGTATTTT.

This clonotype was seen more than once but under ten times. The rearrangement joins TRBV4-3 to TRBJ2-2; 13 bases fit TRBD2. Germline loops: CDR1 LGHNA, CDR2 YSLEER. This CDR3 contains 20 residues. The trim removed 1 base at V and 7 bases at J, leaving 15 bases unmatched. Written as DNA, the CDR3 is TGCGCCAGCAGCCAAGCCCTCCTGACTAGCGGGGGGCTCGGGGGCGGGGAGCTGTTTTTT. Amino acids: CASSQALLTSGGLGGGELFF.

The J gene is TRBJ1-5, the V gene TRBV12-3 or TRBV12-4; 9 bases align to TRBD1. CDR3 length: 14 amino acids. Trimming removed 4 bases from V and 5 bases from J; junction bases left unmatched: 3. In nucleotides, the CDR3 is TGTGCCAGCAGTTGGGACAGGGACGATCAGCCCCAGCATTTT. Its translation: CASSWDRDDQPQHF.

V gene TRBV2 combines with J gene TRBJ2-5; D is unresolved. The V gene lost 2 bases and the J gene lost 2 bases, with 9 bases spanning the gap. The CDR3 runs to 14 residues. CDR1 SNHLY and CDR2 FYNNEI come from the germline V gene. CDR3 residues: CASSEWSEQETQYF. The DNA for the CDR3 is TGTGCCAGCAGTGAATGGTCAGAACAAGAGACCCAGTACTTC. Based on the CDR3 plus reference TRBV2 and TRBJ2-5, the full variable domain is EPEVTQTPSHQVTQMGQEVILRCVPISNHLYFYWYRQILGQKVEFLVSFYNNEISEKSEIFDDQFSVERPDGSNFTLKIRSTKLEDSAMYFCASSEWSEQETQYFGPGTRLLVL.

This chain links TRBV2 with TRBJ2-6; no clear D. The CDR3 contains 15 residues. V lost 4 bases, J lost 2 bases, and 9 bases lay in between. In germline, CDR1 is SNHLY, CDR2 FYNNEI. The DNA of the CDR3 is TGTGCCAGCAGTGTCGACTCGGCTGGGGCCAACGTCCTGACTTTC. Its protein is CASSVDSAGANVLTF.

The chain couples TRBV11-2 to TRBJ2-2, with D unresolved. CDR1 is SGHAT and CDR2 is FQNNGV in the germline V gene. V was clipped by 5 bases and J by 1 base, with 14 bases between them. The CDR3 loop spans 16 amino acids. The CDR3 sequence: CASSTGSTQNTGELFF. The CDR3 nucleotides read TGTGCCAGCAGCACTGGGTCAACACAGAACACCGGGGAGCTGTTTTTT.

This clonotype was seen a few times. V usage is TRBV2 and J usage is TRBJ1-1; D gene unclear. The CDR3 is made up of 14 amino acids. Germline CDR1 and CDR2: SNHLY and FYNNEI. Trimming stripped 1 base from V and 5 bases from J, with 11 bases between. The CDR3 coding sequence is TGTGCCAGCAGTGAAGGGCAGGCCACTACTGAAGCTTTCTTT. Translation gives CASSEGQATTEAFF. Together with reference TRBV2 and TRBJ1-1, the CDR3 gives the full variable domain: EPEVTQTPSHQVTQMGQEVILRCVPISNHLYFYWYRQILGQKVEFLVSFYNNEISEKSEIFDDQFSVERPDGSNFTLKIRSTKLEDSAMYFCASSEGQATTEAFFGQGTRLTVV.

This clonotype was counted a few times. The chain uses TRBV6-2 or TRBV6-3 and TRBJ2-1; TRBD2 is a possible D gene (5 bases). V was cut by 6 bases and J by 6 bases, with 24 bases left in between. Germline V CDR1 and CDR2: MNHEY, SVGEGT. The CDR3 extends over 17 amino acids. The CDR3 nucleotides read TGTGCCAGCAGCCGCGTGGGAGCGGCCGGGTTGCCCAATGAGCAGTTCTTC. This translates into CASSRVGAAGLPNEQFF.

The rearrangement uses TRBV20-1 and TRBJ1-5; D unclear. The V gene's germline CDR1 is DFQATT and CDR2 SNEGSKA (reference sequence). The germline V and J ends were trimmed by 3 bases and 4 bases, with 16 bases remaining between them. CDR3 size: 15 residues. The CDR3 loop is CSASRPGQINQPQHF. The DNA for the CDR3 is TGCAGTGCTAGTCGTCCTGGGCAGATTAATCAGCCCCAGCATTTT.

This chain joins TRBV20-1 and TRBJ1-2; TRBD1 might be the D (5 bases). V lost 3 bases to trimming and J lost 5 bases, with 10 bases between them. CDR3 length: 12 residues. The germline V gene encodes CDR1 DFQATT and CDR2 SNEGSKA (reference sequence). The CDR3 here is CSARVGGYGYTF. CDR3 nucleotides: TGCAGTGCTAGGGTGGGGGGTTATGGCTACACCTTC.

This clonotype was counted many times. V usage is TRBV6-5 and J usage is TRBJ1-3; D is ambiguous. With 7 bases removed from V and 2 bases from J, the gap between germline ends came to 6 bases. This CDR3 has 12 residues. Germline V gene lookup returns CDR1 MNHEY and CDR2 SVGAGI. The DNA of the CDR3 is TGTGCCAGCACGTCAGCTGGAAACACCATATATTTT. Its protein product is CASTSAGNTIYF.

This clonotype appeared a few times. The rearrangement joins TRBV6-5 to TRBJ2-2, with D perhaps matching TRBD2 (7 bases). The germline gives CDR1 MNHEY, CDR2 SVGAGI. The V end lost 7 bases, the J end lost 0 bases, and 12 bases lay between the germline ends. This CDR3 is built from 15 residues. For the CDR3, the DNA is TGTGCCAGCATCTCGGGGGGCCCGAACACCGGGGAGCTGTTTTTT. Encoded protein: CASISGGPNTGELFF.

This chain joins TRBV18 and TRBJ2-2; TRBD2 is a possible D gene (7 bases). The germline V and J ends were trimmed by 4 bases and 6 bases, with 18 bases remaining between them. The germline V gene encodes CDR1 KGHSH and CDR2 LQKENI. The CDR3 covers 16 residues. CDR3 in amino acids: CASSLPSGGGAGELFF. In DNA, the CDR3 is TGTGCCAGCTCACTCCCATCGGGGGGCGGCGCCGGGGAGCTGTTTTTT.

DNA for the CDR3: TGTGCCAGCAGTCGAGACGGAGATAGCAATCAGCCCCAGCATTTT. As protein: CASSRDGDSNQPQHF. This chain joins TRBV12-3 or TRBV12-4 and TRBJ1-5; unclear D gene. The CDR3 has 15 amino acids. V shed 5 bases and J shed 0 bases, with 11 bases lying between them.

This clonotype came up many times. CDR3 in DNA: TGTGCCAGCAGTTACAGGGCCTACAATGAGCAGTTCTTC. This encodes CASSYRAYNEQFF. This chain connects TRBV6-2 or TRBV6-3 to TRBJ2-1; D is unclear. The CDR3 is 13 residues long. CDR1 and CDR2 from the germline V gene are MNHEY and SVGEGT. Trimming stripped 2 bases from V and 2 bases from J, with 4 bases between.

This clonotype showed up just a few times. The gene calls are TRBV11-2 and TRBJ1-4; D possibly corresponds to TRBD1 (5 bases). Germline V gives CDR1 SGHAT, CDR2 FQNNGV. The CDR3 runs to 17 residues. V lost 3 bases to trimming and J lost 0 bases, with 14 bases between them. The CDR3 DNA follows: TGTGCCAGCAGCTTTTACATCGGGACTGCAACTAATGAAAAACTGTTTTTT. Its protein product is CASSFYIGTATNEKLFF.

In its sample, this clonotype was seen many times. The gene calls are TRBV7-2 and TRBJ1-2; TRBD1 aligns across 8 bases. This CDR3 contains 14 residues. CDR1 is SGHTA and CDR2 is FQGNSA in the germline V gene. Unmatched junction bases numbered 12, after V lost 7 bases and J lost 8 bases. CDR3 amino acids: CASTGQGAGGGYTF. The DNA of the CDR3 is TGTGCCAGCACAGGACAGGGCGCTGGGGGAGGCTACACCTTC.

In nucleotides, the CDR3 is TGCGCCAGCAGCCAGGGGGCCTTTGATGAGCAGTTCTTC. Translated, it gives CASSQGAFDEQFF. V is TRBV5-1 and J is TRBJ2-1; 8 nucleotides align to TRBD1. CDR1 is SGHRS and CDR2 is YFSETQ in the germline V gene. The CDR3 is 13 amino acids. The ends lost 4 bases at V and 8 bases at J; junction bases unmatched: 5.

The table lists this clonotype with a few counts. The CDR3 region has the DNA TGCGCCAGCAGCCAGCGCCCCGGGACGCGGGCGGGTGGCTACACCTTC. Translating it yields CASSQRPGTRAGGYTF. This chain joins TRBV4-3 and TRBJ1-2; a weak D match, TRBD1 (5 bases). Trimming stripped 3 bases from V and 7 bases from J, with 21 bases between. Germline V gene data show CDR1 as LGHNA and CDR2 as YSLEER. The CDR3 covers 16 residues.

This clonotype was observed a few times. The chain recombines TRBV6-2 or TRBV6-3 with TRBJ2-5; 9 positions agree with TRBD2. Germline V lookup: CDR1 MNHEY, CDR2 SVGEGT. With V trimmed by 5 bases and J by 5 bases, 9 bases remained unmatched. This CDR3 region has 15 residues. In nucleotides, the CDR3 is TGTGCCAGCAGTCGACTAGCGGACGGACGGGAGACCCAGTACTTC. It is translated as CASSRLADGRETQYF.

This clonotype was picked up a small number of times. This chain connects TRBV28 to TRBJ2-1, with D unclear. V was trimmed by 4 bases and J by 8 bases, leaving 9 bases between them. This CDR3 comprises 12 residues. Germline V gives CDR1 MDHEN, CDR2 SYDVKM. In DNA form, the CDR3 reads TGTGCCAGCAGTTCCGCAATTCATGAGCAGTTCTTC. It encodes CASSSAIHEQFF.

This clonotype was observed many times. V gene TRBV5-1 combines with J gene TRBJ1-6; no clear D gene. The V end was cut by 3 bases, the J end by 5 bases, with 9 bases between. Germline lookup yields CDR1 SGHRS and CDR2 YFSETQ. The CDR3 is 14 residues long. CDR3 sequence reads: CASSSDGNNSPLHF. The CDR3 DNA is TGCGCCAGCAGCTCAGACGGAAATAATTCACCCCTCCACTTT.

This clonotype occurred a few times. The CDR3 is CASSDRAAAGELFF. CDR3 nucleotide sequence: TGTGCCAGCAGTGACAGGGCGGCTGCCGGGGAGCTGTTTTTT. The chain couples TRBV6-4 to TRBJ2-2; unclear D gene. V was trimmed by 2 bases and J by 6 bases, leaving 10 bases between them. The CDR3 consists of 14 residues. The germline CDR1 and CDR2 sequences are MRHNA and SNTAGT.